The rows below give T cell receptor beta chains drawn from one sample of a study of regulatory T cells in long-lasting Graves disease. TCRdb used MiXCR to reprocess the multiplex PCR reads, holding one entry per CDR3 protein. The sample lists about 300,000 distinct CDR3 sequences, roughly 18% occurring once. The sequencing here drew on peripheral blood mononuclear cells (PBMCs), taken at new diagnosis, from a patient treated with antithyroid drugs. These receptors were obtained from a female donor with Graves disease. The conserved cysteine and the conserved F or W are not part of the CDR3 here.

V gene: TRBV7-9; J gene: TRBJ1-1; CDR3 protein: ANSSPGRENWAF
V gene: TRBV11-2; J gene: TRBJ2-7; CDR3 protein: ASSLAPGLALGEQY
V gene: TRBV6-1; J gene: TRBJ1-5; CDR3 protein: ASSDPGTGLLQQPQH
V gene: TRBV5-1; J gene: TRBJ2-1; CDR3 protein: ASSLGSGADNEQF
V gene: TRBV28; J gene: TRBJ1-1; CDR3 protein: ASTGIGYTEAF
V gene: TRBV6-5; J gene: TRBJ2-7; CDR3 protein: ASSYGDRSYEQY
V gene: TRBV14; J gene: TRBJ2-1; CDR3 protein: ASSQEGERRTRPNNEQF
V gene: TRBV12-5; J gene: TRBJ1-1; CDR3 protein: ASGPSLNTEAF
V gene: TRBV5-1; J gene: TRBJ1-4; CDR3 protein: ASSHTGGKVEKLF
V gene: TRBV6-1; J gene: TRBJ1-4; CDR3 protein: ASSDGQSHEKLF
V gene: TRBV7-2; J gene: TRBJ1-5; CDR3 protein: ASSLATGVQPQH
V gene: TRBV12-3/TRBV12-4; J gene: TRBJ2-3; CDR3 protein: ASSSQGWHTDTQY
V gene: TRBV27; J gene: TRBJ1-1; CDR3 protein: ASSLSRGTEAF
V gene: TRBV20-1; J gene: TRBJ2-5; CDR3 protein: SARGGLGQETQY
V gene: TRBV6-1; J gene: TRBJ2-5; CDR3 protein: ASSRLVEETQY
V gene: TRBV19; J gene: TRBJ2-5; CDR3 protein: ASSIGAVEETQY
V gene: TRBV7-9; J gene: TRBJ2-1; CDR3 protein: ASSLGGGPVARNEQF
V gene: TRBV12-3/TRBV12-4; J gene: TRBJ2-1; CDR3 protein: ASLADQLGPYNEQF
V gene: TRBV27; J gene: TRBJ2-7; CDR3 protein: ASSWTGGLYEQY
V gene: TRBV6-2/TRBV6-3; J gene: TRBJ2-1; CDR3 protein: ASSYALAGGPINEQF
V gene: TRBV6-1; J gene: TRBJ1-1; CDR3 protein: ASSERSPNTEAF
V gene: TRBV3-1; J gene: TRBJ2-5; CDR3 protein: ASSQESARQSTQY
V gene: TRBV7-9; J gene: TRBJ2-1; CDR3 protein: ASSPRGSTFYNEQF
V gene: TRBV2; J gene: TRBJ1-3; CDR3 protein: ASSEVVSGSTIY
V gene: TRBV6-1; J gene: TRBJ2-7; CDR3 protein: ASRDTLSSYEQY
V gene: TRBV2; J gene: TRBJ2-7; CDR3 protein: AIRTRETYEQY
V gene: TRBV3-1; J gene: TRBJ2-6; CDR3 protein: ASSQGGANVLT
V gene: TRBV28; J gene: TRBJ2-3; CDR3 protein: ASSFSWGLATDTQY
V gene: TRBV12-3/TRBV12-4; J gene: TRBJ1-2; CDR3 protein: ASSSGQGWGGYT
V gene: TRBV10-1; J gene: TRBJ2-7; CDR3 protein: ASSRTPNGDEQY
V gene: TRBV13; J gene: TRBJ1-5; CDR3 protein: ASSPGGTDPDQPQH
V gene: TRBV15; J gene: TRBJ2-6; CDR3 protein: ATSTGTAGANVLT
V gene: TRBV4-2; J gene: TRBJ2-1; CDR3 protein: ASSQEPLAGGFNEQF
V gene: TRBV27; J gene: TRBJ2-2; CDR3 protein: ASSLRDHLNTGELF
V gene: TRBV6-1; J gene: TRBJ2-1; CDR3 protein: ASRGPGTDEQF
V gene: TRBV30; J gene: TRBJ2-1; CDR3 protein: AWSVSRSDFYNEQF
V gene: TRBV6-1; J gene: TRBJ1-4; CDR3 protein: ASTPVGGNEKLF
V gene: TRBV28; J gene: TRBJ2-7; CDR3 protein: ASSSQPRGEQY
V gene: TRBV7-9; J gene: TRBJ2-7; CDR3 protein: ASSRVGQGYEQY
V gene: TRBV11-2; J gene: TRBJ2-7; CDR3 protein: ASSAGTGVAGGYEQY
V gene: TRBV12-3/TRBV12-4; J gene: TRBJ1-2; CDR3 protein: ASSSRDRTGYT
V gene: TRBV10-3; J gene: TRBJ2-5; CDR3 protein: AISNRGGEETQY
V gene: TRBV20-1; J gene: TRBJ2-1; CDR3 protein: SAREGGDNEQF
V gene: TRBV20-1; J gene: TRBJ1-4; CDR3 protein: SASAGPEKLF
V gene: TRBV2; J gene: TRBJ2-5; CDR3 protein: ASSVRASWEETQY
V gene: TRBV19; J gene: TRBJ2-1; CDR3 protein: ASSIGTSGEDEQF
V gene: TRBV4-2; J gene: TRBJ2-7; CDR3 protein: ASSQGGRTGAYEQY
V gene: TRBV5-1; J gene: TRBJ2-7; CDR3 protein: ASSFGALTYEQY
V gene: TRBV28; J gene: TRBJ2-4; CDR3 protein: ASDGTGRGKNIQY
V gene: TRBV12-3/TRBV12-4; J gene: TRBJ1-1; CDR3 protein: ASSLVQGGEAF
V gene: TRBV11-2; J gene: TRBJ2-5; CDR3 protein: ASSLSEETQY
V gene: TRBV28; J gene: TRBJ2-3; CDR3 protein: ASSLMGGPSTDTQY
V gene: TRBV20-1; J gene: TRBJ2-2; CDR3 protein: SAGTGRRATGELF
V gene: TRBV12-3/TRBV12-4; J gene: TRBJ2-1; CDR3 protein: ASSFDLVGTFSS
V gene: TRBV7-2; J gene: TRBJ2-7; CDR3 protein: ASSLQTGVFDEQY